The 20 T cell receptor beta chains given below trace back to one sample, sequenced in a study of OX40 agonist ivuxolimab in advanced cancers. Assay: immunoSEQ multiplex PCR; the TCRdb copy retains only in-frame clones and omits some. The data hold roughly 75,000 clones, with approximately 88% observed a single time. Specimen: CD4+ or CD8+ T cells sorted from blood, collected in a trial of the OX40 agonist ivuxolimab. The receptors shown here come from an adult with an advanced solid tumor such as melanoma, head and neck, liver or kidney cancer.

To note about this clone: The identical CDR3 is also encoded by other nucleotide sequences in the sample. This chain uses TRBV4-1 with TRBJ1-2; no firm D call. The germline gives CDR1 MGHRA, CDR2 YSYEKL. This CDR3 has 14 amino acids. Trimming left V 0 bases short and J 3 bases short, with 8 bases between. The CDR3 loop is CASSQESEYYGYTF. CDR3 DNA: TGCGCCAGCAGCCAAGAGTCAGAATACTATGGCTACACCTTC.

The chain combines TRBV4-2 with TRBJ2-2, with 8 positions matching TRBD2. The CDR3 runs to 15 residues. With 0 bases clipped from V and 6 bases from J, the junction kept 3 bases outside the gene matches. Germline V gives CDR1 LGHNA, CDR2 YNFKEQ. Here the CDR3 reads CASSQDKAGAGELFF. In DNA form, the CDR3 reads TGTGCCAGCAGCCAAGATAAAGCGGGAGCCGGGGAGCTGTTTTTT.

This chain uses TRBV19 with TRBJ2-5; 8 bases match TRBD1. The J call may be faulty, since TRBJ2-7 better matches the DNA end. The V gene's germline CDR1 is LNHDA and CDR2 SQIVND (reference sequence). This CDR3 has 14 residues. The CDR3 is CATRQGPNSYEQYF. The CDR3 DNA reads TGTGCCACCAGACAGGGGCCCAACTCCTACGAGCAGTACTTC.

The chain employs TRBV19 and TRBJ1-5; 8 bases align to TRBD1. Germline loops: CDR1 LNHDA, CDR2 SQIVND (reference sequence). The CDR3 has 14 residues. V lost 10 bases to trimming and J lost 6 bases; unmatched junction nucleotides: 11. CDR3 in amino acids: CATDRGGGGQPQHF. CDR3 nucleotide sequence: TGTGCCACCGACAGGGGAGGGGGGGGTCAGCCCCAGCATTTT.

Remarks on this clone: Other nucleotide sequences in the sample specify the same CDR3. J is TRBJ2-3 and V is TRBV30; 7 bases align to TRBD1. Trimming removed 4 bases from V and 1 base from J; junction bases left unmatched: 5. The CDR3 runs 14 residues. Per the germline V gene, CDR1 is GTSNPN and CDR2 is SVGIG (reference sequence). In nucleotides, the CDR3 is TGTGCCTGGAATAAAGGACAGGGCACAGATACGCAGTATTTT. It encodes CAWNKGQGTDTQYF.

This clone was seen a few times. V is TRBV19 and J is TRBJ1-2; D unresolved. The germline gives CDR1 LNHDA, CDR2 SQIVND (reference sequence). CDR3 size: 13 residues. V dropped 7 bases and J dropped 4 bases, with 13 bases sitting between them. The CDR3 loop is CASTRGRSYGYTF. In DNA form, the CDR3 reads TGTGCCAGTACCCGAGGGCGGAGCTATGGCTACACCTTC.

This clone was recorded only once. This sequence joins TRBV11-3 and TRBJ2-3; D is ambiguous. The CDR3 is 12 amino acids. The V and J ends lost 3 bases and 4 bases respectively, with 5 bases between them. Germline V CDR1 and CDR2: SGHNT, YENEEA. CDR3 residues: CASSFAPDTQYF. The DNA of the CDR3 is TGTGCCAGCAGCTTTGCTCCAGATACGCAGTATTTT.

V usage is TRBV9 and J usage is TRBJ2-1, with 11 bases fitting TRBD2. Germline loops: CDR1 SGDLS, CDR2 YYNGEE. The CDR3 covers 15 residues. Trimming at V came to 2 bases and at J to 4 bases, leaving 2 bases not matched to a gene. The CDR3 DNA reads TGTGCCAGCAGCGTCATAGCGGGAGGGTACAATGAGCAGTTCTTC. This encodes CASSVIAGGYNEQFF.

This clone was detected a few times. This chain connects TRBV7-2 to TRBJ2-5; TRBD1 is a possible D gene (6 bases). This CDR3 has 15 amino acids. Trimming left V 1 base short and J 5 bases short, with 14 bases between. Looked up from germline, CDR1 is SGHTA and CDR2 is FQGNSA. CDR3 sequence (DNA): TGTGCCAGCAGCTTAGTAGGGCAGGGGCAGGAGACCCAGTACTTC. It is translated as CASSLVGQGQETQYF.

This clone has a single count. The chain joins TRBV7-3 to TRBJ2-7; D could derive from TRBD1 or TRBD2 (7 bases each). V lost 5 bases and J 4 bases, leaving 18 bases between the germline ends. This CDR3 region has 15 residues. Germline CDR1 and CDR2: SGHTA and FQGTGA. In nucleotides, the CDR3 is TGTGCCAGCAGCCCCCAGGGGGGGGGCAGGTACGAGCAGTACTTC. This gives the protein CASSPQGGGRYEQYF.

This clone was counted a single time. This chain links TRBV7-3 with TRBJ2-1; tentatively, D is TRBD2 (6 bases). Per the germline V gene, CDR1 is SGHTA and CDR2 is FQGTGA. The V and J ends lost 5 bases and 0 bases respectively, with 11 bases between them. CDR3 length equals 15 residues. CDR3: CASSRGLDSYNEQFF. Here the CDR3 DNA reads TGTGCCAGCAGCCGGGGGTTAGACTCCTACAATGAGCAGTTCTTC.

CDR3 nucleotides: TGTGCCTGGAGTGCTAGCCCCGGCGGGGTATTTGGCAATCAGCCCCAGCATTTT. Translated, it gives CAWSASPGGVFGNQPQHF. The chain combines TRBV30 with TRBJ1-5; D is ambiguous. V was pared by 1 base and J by 2 bases, with 21 bases between. Germline values: CDR1 GTSNPN, CDR2 SVGIG (reference sequence). The CDR3 extends over 18 amino acids.

V is TRBV30 and J is TRBJ1-5; D is possibly TRBD1 (5 bases). Germline lookup yields CDR1 GTSNPN and CDR2 SVGIG (reference sequence). The CDR3 has 15 amino acids. V was clipped by 1 base and J by 3 bases, with 13 bases between them. The CDR3 DNA follows: TGTGCCTGGAGTGACGCCGCAGGGCTCAATCAGCCCCAGCATTTT. Its protein product is CAWSDAAGLNQPQHF.

The CDR3: CASSPYLANEQFF. The CDR3, as DNA: TGTGCCAGCAGCCCCTACCTAGCCAATGAGCAGTTCTTC. V gene TRBV7-2 combines with J gene TRBJ2-1; D may be TRBD2 (5 bases). V lost 5 bases and J 6 bases, leaving 11 bases between the germline ends. This CDR3 spans 13 amino acids. CDR1 is SGHTA and CDR2 is FQGNSA in the germline V gene. Supplemented by reference TRBV7-2 and TRBJ2-1, the full variable domain reads GAGVSQSPSNKVTEKGKDVELRCDPISGHTALYWYRQSLGQGLEFLIYFQGNSAPDKSGLPSDRFSAERTGGSVSTLTIQRTQQEDSAVYLCASSPYLANEQFFGPGTRLTVL.

This clone is classed as medium-sized. The chain uses TRBV9 and TRBJ2-1; D unresolved. The CDR3 spans 13 residues. CDR1 and CDR2 from the germline V gene are SGDLS and YYNGEE. Trimming stripped 4 bases from V and 16 bases from J, with 21 bases between. The CDR3 here is CASSTPGEASIFF. The CDR3 DNA follows: TGTGCCAGCAGCACCCCTGGGGAAGCGTCAATATTCTTC.

V gene TRBV6-6 combines with J gene TRBJ2-2; tentatively, D is TRBD2 (5 bases). Trimming took 6 bases from V and 3 from J, leaving 11 bases between them. CDR1 MNHNY and CDR2 SVGAGI come from the germline V gene (reference sequence). This CDR3 contains 14 residues. The CDR3 region has the DNA TGTGCCAGCAGCCGCGGGCCCCACACCGGGGAGCTGTTTTTT. Residues: CASSRGPHTGELFF.

The sample holds one count of this clone. The chain carries TRBV6-1 and TRBJ2-7; TRBD2 agrees at 7 bases. Losses at the gene ends were 7 bases for V and 1 base for J; bases not matched to a gene: 10. The CDR3 totals 15 residues. Germline CDR1 MNHNS, CDR2 SASEGT. The chain's CDR3 is CASTPWEGRSYEQYF. The CDR3 nucleotides are TGTGCCAGCACGCCCTGGGAGGGGCGATCCTACGAGCAGTACTTC.

The chain recombines TRBV4-1 with TRBJ2-5; 10 positions match TRBD2. The germline gives CDR1 MGHRA, CDR2 YSYEKL. The CDR3 is made up of 14 amino acids. The V and J ends lost 4 bases and 4 bases, in that order; junction bases with no gene match: 3. The CDR3 spells CASSPAGGLETQYF. CDR3 in DNA: TGCGCCAGCAGCCCAGCGGGAGGGCTAGAGACCCAGTACTTC.

This chain joins TRBV4-1 and TRBJ2-3, with 13 bases aligning to TRBD2. The trim removed 3 bases at V and 4 bases at J, leaving 4 bases unmatched. Germline lookup yields CDR1 MGHRA and CDR2 YSYEKL. The length of the CDR3 is 16 residues. CDR3 amino acids: CASSQWTSGSPDTQYF. DNA of the CDR3: TGCGCCAGCAGCCAGTGGACTAGCGGGAGTCCAGATACGCAGTATTTT.

The chain joins TRBV10-3 to TRBJ2-7; perhaps TRBD1 as D (6 bases). CDR3 length equals 14 residues. The V end lost 6 bases, the J end lost 0 bases, and 12 bases lay between the germline ends. CDR1 is ENHRY and CDR2 is SYGVKD in the germline V gene. The CDR3 loop is CAISPRTDSYEQYF. CDR3 bases: TGTGCCATCAGCCCAAGGACAGACTCCTACGAGCAGTACTTC.